This passage covers 31 T cell receptor beta chains from one sample sequenced in a study of cytomegalovirus exposure and HLA in healthy donors. Use of 60 Vbeta and 13 Jbeta primers characterized the PCR. Libraries were prepared by immunoSEQ multiplex PCR; TCRdb keeps only in-frame clonotypes and omits some of them. This table has approximately 130,000 clones, 81% appearing once. The sample was PBMCs. These receptors were obtained from a woman in her thirties or forties in good health and CMV-seronegative.

This clone was counted a few times. The chain joins TRBV6-1 to TRBJ1-1; D gene ambiguous. This CDR3 contains 13 residues. CDR1 MNHNS and CDR2 SASEGT come from the germline V gene. V was trimmed by 6 bases and J by 6 bases, leaving 14 bases between them. In DNA form, the CDR3 reads TGTGCCAGCAGAGCAGCGGGTACCGCTGAAGCTTTCTTT. It translates to CASRAAGTAEAFF.

The chain recombines TRBV7-2 with TRBJ1-1; 8 bases match TRBD1. The V gene end was trimmed by 4 bases and the J gene end by 1 base; junction bases not matched to a gene: 5. The CDR3 contains 15 residues. Looked up from germline, CDR1 is SGHTA and CDR2 is FQGNSA. The CDR3 sequence: CASSSRGLPNTEAFF. The CDR3 DNA sequence: TGTGCCAGCAGCTCCAGGGGGCTACCGAACACTGAAGCTTTCTTT.

The chain employs TRBV28 and TRBJ1-1; perhaps TRBD1 as D (5 bases). CDR1 is MDHEN and CDR2 is SYDVKM in the germline V gene. V was pared by 7 bases and J by 10 bases, with 16 bases between. This CDR3 spans 12 amino acids. The CDR3 sequence is CASNIPRTTAFF. The CDR3 DNA reads as TGTGCCAGCAACATCCCCCGGACAACAGCTTTCTTT.

J is TRBJ1-1 and V is TRBV7-9; a weak D match, TRBD1 (6 bases). This CDR3 has 16 residues. CDR1 and CDR2 from the germline V gene are SEHNR and FQNEAQ (reference sequence). Trimming shortened V by 6 bases and J by 1 base, and 18 bases separated the two germline ends. The CDR3 reads CASSHPIRQANTEAFF. The CDR3 DNA reads as TGTGCCAGCAGTCATCCTATTCGACAGGCGAACACTGAAGCTTTCTTT.

The CDR3 loop is CASSLLAGDGETQYF. DNA of the CDR3: TGTGCCAGCAGCTTGCTAGCGGGAGACGGAGAGACCCAGTACTTC. This chain links TRBV5-4 with TRBJ2-5, with 10 bases fitting TRBD2. This CDR3 is 15 amino acids long. V lost 1 base, J lost 4 bases, and 4 bases stayed unmatched. CDR1 is SGHNT and CDR2 is YYREEE in the germline V gene (reference sequence).

The V and J genes are TRBV5-8 and TRBJ1-1; weak D call: TRBD1 (5 bases). The CDR3 runs to 15 residues. Looked up from germline, CDR1 is SGHTS and CDR2 is YDEGEE. V lost 0 bases and J lost 4, with 13 bases in between. The CDR3 DNA reads TGTGCCAGCAGCTTGGGCGGGGCGGGGAGCACTGAAGCTTTCTTT. It specifies CASSLGGAGSTEAFF. Combining the CDR3 with reference TRBV5-8 and TRBJ1-1 gives the whole variable domain EAGVTQSPTHLIKTRGQQATLRCSPISGHTSVYWYQQALGLGLQFLLWYDEGEERNRGNFPPRFSGRQFPNYSSELNVNALELEDSALYLCASSLGGAGSTEAFFGQGTRLTVV.

The genes are TRBV21-1 and TRBJ2-4; the table's D call, TRBD1, was not checked against the DNA. TRBV21-1 is annotated as a pseudogene. CDR3 length: 16 residues. CDR3 sequence (DNA): TGTGCCAGCAGGGCAGGGACAAAACTAGCCAAAAACATTCAGTACTTC. Translating gives CASRAGTKLAKNIQYF.

The chain has TRBV19 and TRBJ1-1, with 8 bases that match TRBD1. Trimming at V came to 3 bases and at J to 4 bases, leaving 10 bases not matched to a gene. CDR3 length: 16 residues. Germline lookup yields CDR1 LNHDA and CDR2 SQIVND (reference sequence). The CDR3, as DNA: TGTGCCAGTAGTATTCGGGCCGGACAGGGTATCACTGAAGCTTTCTTT. Its protein is CASSIRAGQGITEAFF.

This clone was counted between two and nine times. V gene TRBV7-9 combines with J gene TRBJ1-1; D call uncertain. The CDR3 loop spans 12 amino acids. Germline CDR1 and CDR2: SEHNR and FQNEAQ (reference sequence). Trimming pared 3 bases from V and 9 bases from J, leaving 11 bases between. This CDR3 is CASSLGTGKAFF. The DNA for the CDR3 is TGTGCCAGCAGCTTGGGAACCGGGAAAGCTTTCTTT.

The rearrangement links TRBV11-2 to TRBJ2-7, with a possible D match to TRBD1 (5 bases). Germline V lookup: CDR1 SGHAT, CDR2 FQNNGV. The CDR3 loop spans 15 amino acids. Trimming stripped 4 bases from V and 4 bases from J, with 17 bases between. The CDR3 DNA reads as TGTGCCAGCAGCTCACCCTCCAAGGACAAATACGAGCAGTACTTC. This encodes CASSSPSKDKYEQYF.

The J gene is TRBJ2-1, the V gene TRBV7-8, with TRBD2 identical over 11 bases. This CDR3 is 17 amino acids long. The J segment lost 2 bases and the V segment lost 3 bases, leaving 6 bases of the junction unmatched. The germline CDR1 and CDR2 sequences are SGHVS and FQNEAQ. CDR3 DNA: TGTGCCAGCAGCTTCCGACTAGCGGGATCCCCCTACAATGAGCAGTTCTTC. It encodes CASSFRLAGSPYNEQFF. The whole variable domain, remainder taken from reference TRBV7-8 and TRBJ2-1, is GAGVSQSPRYKVAKRGQDVALRCDPISGHVSLFWYQQALGQGPEFLTYFQNEAQLDKSGLPSDRFFAERPEGSVSTLKIQRTQQEDSAVYLCASSFRLAGSPYNEQFFGPGTRLTVL.

The chain carries TRBV13 and TRBJ1-5, with D tentatively TRBD1 (5 bases). The length of the CDR3 is 13 residues. CDR1 is PRHDT, CDR2 FYEKMQ, per germline (reference sequence). Trimming took off 5 bases at V and 6 bases at J, with 11 bases between the two ends. CDR3 in DNA: TGTGCCAGCAGCCGCGGGACCGCTCAGCCCCAGCATTTT. It codes for CASSRGTAQPQHF.

The chain employs TRBV30 and TRBJ1-1, with D perhaps TRBD1 (5 bases). Trimming removed 5 bases at V and 1 base at J, with 8 bases between. Germline V gene data show CDR1 as GTSNPN and CDR2 as SVGIG (reference sequence). The CDR3 has 12 residues. CDR3: CAWGGTNTEAFF. The CDR3 DNA reads TGTGCCTGGGGCGGGACGAACACTGAAGCTTTCTTT.

V usage is TRBV7-9 and J usage is TRBJ2-5; a possible D gene is TRBD2 (7 bases). Germline CDR1 is SEHNR and CDR2 is FQNEAQ (reference sequence). The CDR3 contains 13 residues. The V gene lost 7 bases and the J gene lost 4 bases, with 13 bases spanning the gap. In DNA form, the CDR3 reads TGTGCCAGCACCGGACTAGGGGGAGAGACCCAGTACTTC. Amino acid sequence: CASTGLGGETQYF.

The rearrangement uses TRBV6-5 and TRBJ2-7, with 11 nucleotides matching TRBD2. CDR3 length: 15 residues. Trimming cost V 4 bases and J 0 bases; bases outside gene matches: 2. CDR1 and CDR2 from the germline V gene are MNHEY and SVGAGI. CDR3 DNA sequence: TGTGCCAGCAGTTTAACTAGCGGGAGCTCCTACGAGCAGTACTTC. Amino acid sequence: CASSLTSGSSYEQYF.

The sample holds one count of this clone. The chain couples TRBV2 to TRBJ2-7; 7 bases line up with TRBD1. J gave up 3 bases and V 4 bases, and 6 bases lay outside the gene matches. This CDR3 has 14 amino acids. Germline assignment: CDR1 SNHLY and CDR2 FYNNEI. CDR3 loop: CASSVQGEIYEQYF. Written as DNA, the CDR3 is TGTGCCAGCAGTGTCCAGGGGGAAATCTACGAGCAGTACTTC.

V gene TRBV25-1 combines with J gene TRBJ2-5, with D tentatively TRBD2 (6 bases). CDR3 length: 16 residues. In germline, CDR1 is MGHDK, CDR2 SYGVNS. V was shortened by 3 bases and J by 1 base, with 15 bases between the two germline ends. CDR3 in DNA: TGTGCCAGCAGTGACCGACACCCCGGGGGCCAAGAGACCCAGTACTTC. Its translation: CASSDRHPGGQETQYF.

This clone showed up just once. The chain has TRBV11-3 and TRBJ2-7, with D possibly being TRBD2 (5 bases). This CDR3 is built from 15 residues. From germline, CDR1 is SGHNT and CDR2 YENEEA. V was clipped by 2 bases and J by 6 bases, with 17 bases between them. The CDR3 sequence is CASSLMSGVGFEQYF. The CDR3 nucleotides read TGTGCCAGCAGCTTAATGTCCGGGGTCGGTTTCGAGCAGTACTTC.

This rearrangement joins TRBV27 to TRBJ2-7; D gene unclear. The ends were cut back, 3 bases at V and 2 bases at J, with 11 bases in the middle. The CDR3 runs 14 residues. CDR1 and CDR2 (germline): MNHEY, SMNVEV (reference sequence). The CDR3: CASSLTFNAYEQYF. CDR3 bases: TGTGCCAGCAGTTTGACTTTTAATGCCTACGAGCAGTACTTC.

The CDR3 region is CASSLPGGTYNEQFF. CDR3 DNA sequence: TGCGCCAGCAGCCTCCCTGGGGGGACTTACAATGAGCAGTTCTTC. This sequence joins TRBV4-1 and TRBJ2-1, with D possibly matching TRBD2 (6 bases). The CDR3 consists of 15 residues. Trimming removed 4 bases from V and 4 bases from J, with 14 bases in between. Germline V gene data show CDR1 as MGHRA and CDR2 as YSYEKL.

A remark on this clone: Mismatch with germline at one junction end may stem from a read error. This chain connects TRBV7-9 to TRBJ2-5; 8 nucleotides line up with TRBD1. The CDR3 runs 15 residues. CDR1 and CDR2 from the germline V gene are SEHNR and FQNEAQ (reference sequence). CDR3 in amino acids: CSSSLKRTGNGTQYF. The CDR3, as DNA: TGTTCCAGCAGCTTAAAGCGGACAGGGAATGGGACCCAGTACTTC. Full variable domain (remainder filled in from reference TRBV7-9 and TRBJ2-5): DTGVSQNPRHKITKRGQNVTFRCDPISEHNRLYWYRQTLGQGPEFLTYFQNEAQLEKSRLLSDRFSAERPKGSFSTLEIQRTEQGDSAMYLCSSSLKRTGNGTQYFGPGTRLLVL.

This chain connects TRBV30 to TRBJ1-2; D is perhaps TRBD1 (5 bases). From germline, CDR1 is GTSNPN and CDR2 SVGIG (reference sequence). The CDR3 is made up of 14 amino acids. V gave up 0 bases and J gave up 1 base, with 9 bases separating them. CDR3 loop: CAWSVGGGNYGYTF. The DNA for the CDR3 is TGTGCCTGGAGTGTGGGGGGTGGTAACTATGGCTACACCTTC.

The chain employs TRBV30 and TRBJ2-1; 7 bases are shared with TRBD1. There are 15 residues in the CDR3. Unmatched junction bases numbered 5, after V lost 3 bases and J lost 0 bases. CDR1 and CDR2 from the germline V gene are GTSNPN and SVGIG (reference sequence). The CDR3 DNA is TGTGCCTGGAGAAGGGGGCAGGGCTCCTACAATGAGCAGTTCTTC. Its translation is CAWRRGQGSYNEQFF.

The chain employs TRBV10-1 and TRBJ2-3; 13 bases map to TRBD2. The germline CDR1 and CDR2 sequences are WNHNN and SYGVQD (reference sequence). The V segment lost 2 bases and the J segment 6 bases; nucleotides outside the gene matches: 5. The CDR3 length is 16 residues. The CDR3 nucleotides are TGCGCCAGCAGTGAGACACTAGCGGGAGGGCCGGATACGCAGTATTTT. Protein: CASSETLAGGPDTQYF.

The CDR3 region is CASTPRGLNYGYTF. CDR3 bases: TGTGCCAGTACCCCCAGGGGGCTTAACTATGGCTACACCTTC. The chain employs TRBV19 and TRBJ1-2, with TRBD1 matching 8 bases. Looked up from germline, CDR1 is LNHDA and CDR2 is SQIVND (reference sequence). CDR3 length equals 14 residues. The V segment lost 7 bases and the J segment 1 base; nucleotides outside the gene matches: 5.

J is TRBJ2-7 and V is TRBV21-1; whether TRBD2, the table's D call, matches the DNA was not checked. TRBV21-1 is a pseudogene segment. The CDR3 covers 15 residues. CDR3 bases: TGTGCCAGCATAAAACCAGCGGGAGGAGAGGGCGAGCAGTACTTC. Translation gives CASIKPAGGEGEQYF.

This chain connects TRBV13 to TRBJ1-3; D is possibly TRBD1 (5 bases). This CDR3 region has 20 residues. V was clipped by 5 bases and J by 0 bases, with 26 bases between them. Germline CDR1 PRHDT, CDR2 FYEKMQ (reference sequence). CDR3 sequence (DNA): TGTGCCAGCAGCAGGGCCACTAAACTGACAGAAGATATCTCTGGAAACACCATATATTTT. Its translation is CASSRATKLTEDISGNTIYF.

The chain recombines TRBV11-1 with TRBJ2-5; D is perhaps TRBD2 (6 bases). Germline V lookup: CDR1 SGHAT, CDR2 FQDESV (reference sequence). This CDR3 comprises 15 residues. Trimming shortened V by 6 bases and J by 5 bases, and 19 bases separated the two germline ends. The CDR3 region is CASRPGGVMFETQYF. The CDR3 DNA follows: TGTGCCAGCAGGCCCGGCGGGGTGATGTTTGAGACCCAGTACTTC. The whole variable domain, remainder taken from reference TRBV11-1 and TRBJ2-5, is EAEVAQSPRYKITEKSQAVAFWCDPISGHATLYWYRQILGQGPELLVQFQDESVVDDSQLPKDRFSAERLKGVDSTLKIQPAELGDSAMYLCASRPGGVMFETQYFGPGTRLLVL.

J is TRBJ2-5 and V is TRBV21-1; TRBD1, the table's D call, was not compared with the DNA. TRBV21-1 is shown as a pseudogene. This CDR3 has 15 amino acids. The CDR3 coding sequence is TGTGCCAGCAGCCGATCGACAGGGCCTCAAGAGACCCAGTACTTC. Its protein product is CASSRSTGPQETQYF.

V usage is TRBV7-3 and J usage is TRBJ1-1, with D tentatively TRBD1 (5 bases). Trimming pared 6 bases from V and 1 base from J, leaving 9 bases between. Germline V gives CDR1 SGHTA, CDR2 FQGTGA. The CDR3 is 13 residues long. CDR3 in DNA: TGTGCCAGCAGTAGGGGATCGAACACTGAAGCTTTCTTT. It is translated as CASSRGSNTEAFF.

The rearrangement links TRBV2 to TRBJ2-7, with D perhaps matching TRBD1 (5 bases). The length of the CDR3 is 13 residues. Germline V gives CDR1 SNHLY, CDR2 FYNNEI. With 5 bases removed from V and 3 bases from J, the gap between germline ends came to 11 bases. CDR3 region: CASSIQGRYEQYF. The DNA of the CDR3 is TGTGCCAGCAGTATCCAGGGCCGCTACGAGCAGTACTTC.